The 26 T cell receptor beta chains given below trace back to one sample, sequenced in a study of STAT5B mutations in CD4+ large granular lymphocyte leukemia (dated by TCRdb to the early 2020s). The library was generated by the immunoSEQ multiplex PCR assay. The table was pulled from immuneACCESS by TCRdb, which kept in-frame rearrangements only. Such tables lose some clones; where checked, under half of the loss comes from unresolved V genes, and the rest has no known cause. The table for this sample lists 30,000 to 40,000 clones; about three quarters of them were counted only once. The top ten clones comprise roughly 2.3% of the sample. The material sequenced was CD4+ T cells from blood buffy coats. Receptors were obtained from a human donor in good health.

CDR3 nucleotides: TGTGCCAGCAGTTACTCGTTTGGGGGGCAGGGCGGGGAGCTGTTTTTT. It is translated as CASSYSFGGQGGELFF. The chain has TRBV6-6 and TRBJ2-2, with D perhaps being TRBD1 or TRBD2 (6 bases each). Germline V gene data show CDR1 as MNHNY and CDR2 as SVGAGI (reference sequence). The V end was cut by 0 bases, the J end by 7 bases, with 15 bases between. This CDR3 is built from 16 residues.

This sequence joins TRBV10-3 and TRBJ1-2, with 7 bases fitting TRBD1. This CDR3 has 14 amino acids. Germline V gene data show CDR1 as ENHRY and CDR2 as SYGVKD. V lost 5 bases and J lost 0; bases outside the gene matches: 3. The CDR3 nucleotides are TGTGCCATCAGTCGGGACAGTACTAACTATGGCTACACCTTC. Amino acid sequence: CAISRDSTNYGYTF.

The chain joins TRBV7-9 to TRBJ2-7, with D possibly matching TRBD2 (7 bases). V lost 5 bases and J lost 2, with 13 bases in between. This CDR3 has 14 residues. Germline V gene data show CDR1 as SEHNR and CDR2 as FQNEAQ (reference sequence). The CDR3 loop reads CASSGGAVPYEQYF. As DNA, the CDR3 is TGTGCCAGCAGCGGGGGGGCGGTACCCTACGAGCAGTACTTC.

The rearrangement links TRBV5-1 to TRBJ1-1; possible D gene TRBD1, 5 bases. This CDR3 spans 14 amino acids. The germline V and J ends were trimmed by 4 bases and 0 bases, with 10 bases remaining between them. Germline V CDR1 and CDR2: SGHRS, YFSETQ. The CDR3 region is CASSPDTLNTEAFF. The CDR3 coding sequence is TGCGCCAGCAGCCCGGACACCTTGAACACTGAAGCTTTCTTT. The full variable domain, its missing parts supplied by reference TRBV5-1 and TRBJ1-1, is KAGVTQTPRYLIKTRGQQVTLSCSPISGHRSVSWYQQTPGQGLQFLFEYFSETQRNKGNFPGRFSGRQFSNSRSEMNVSTLELGDSALYLCASSPDTLNTEAFFGQGTRLTVV.

The CDR3 DNA is TGTGCCAGCAGCTGGACAGGGTACACTGAAGCTTTCTTT. It yields the protein CASSWTGYTEAFF. V gene TRBV5-6 combines with J gene TRBJ1-1; 8 positions match TRBD1. Germline CDR1 and CDR2: SGHDT and YYEEEE. The CDR3 loop spans 13 amino acids. V shed 3 bases, J shed 3 bases, and the junction held 1 base outside the gene matches.

The chain links TRBV2 to TRBJ2-1, with a tentative D call TRBD1 (6 bases). CDR1 and CDR2 (germline): SNHLY, FYNNEI. Trimming pared 10 bases from V and 4 bases from J, leaving 14 bases between. This CDR3 spans 13 amino acids. The CDR3 protein is CATSGASYNEQFF. Written as DNA, the CDR3 is TGTGCCACCTCAGGGGCCTCATACAATGAGCAGTTCTTC.

The V and J genes are TRBV28 and TRBJ2-7; D gene unclear. Per the germline V gene, CDR1 is MDHEN and CDR2 is SYDVKM. This CDR3 contains 12 residues. With 2 bases removed from V and 3 bases from J, the gap between germline ends came to 5 bases. This CDR3 is CASSLGFYEQYF. DNA for the CDR3: TGTGCCAGCAGTTTAGGTTTCTACGAGCAGTACTTC. Together with reference TRBV28 and TRBJ2-7, the CDR3 gives the full variable domain: DVKVTQSSRYLVKRTGEKVFLECVQDMDHENMFWYRQDPGLGLRLIYFSYDVKMKEKGDIPEGYSVSREKKERFSLILESASTNQTSMYLCASSLGFYEQYFGPGTRLTVT.

This chain links TRBV6-5 with TRBJ1-1; TRBD1 is a possible D gene (5 bases). The V gene lost 5 bases and the J gene lost 0 bases, with 10 bases spanning the gap. This CDR3 is 14 amino acids long. Germline V CDR1 and CDR2: MNHEY, SVGAGI. For the CDR3, the DNA is TGTGCCAGCAGTGAGGGGTACATGAACACTGAAGCTTTCTTT. Residues: CASSEGYMNTEAFF.

This sequence joins TRBV6-5 and TRBJ1-2; unclear D gene. In germline, CDR1 is MNHEY, CDR2 SVGAGI. There are 14 residues in the CDR3. Trimming stripped 8 bases from V and 4 bases from J, with 17 bases between. The CDR3 DNA is TGTGCCAGCGGACGTTCGGCAGCGAGCTATGGCTACACCTTC. Its translation: CASGRSAASYGYTF.

V gene TRBV28 combines with J gene TRBJ1-1, with 7 bases lining up with TRBD1. The germline CDR1 and CDR2 sequences are MDHEN and SYDVKM. The ends lost 8 bases at V and 0 bases at J; junction bases unmatched: 6. The length of the CDR3 is 14 residues. The CDR3 nucleotides are TGTGCCAGCGGGGAGGGGGCCATGAACACTGAAGCTTTCTTT. It yields the protein CASGEGAMNTEAFF. Using reference TRBV28 and TRBJ1-1 for the parts outside the CDR3, the full variable domain is DVKVTQSSRYLVKRTGEKVFLECVQDMDHENMFWYRQDPGLGLRLIYFSYDVKMKEKGDIPEGYSVSREKKERFSLILESASTNQTSMYLCASGEGAMNTEAFFGQGTRLTVV.

The J gene is TRBJ1-3, the V gene TRBV9, with 7 bases matching TRBD1. The germline CDR1 and CDR2 sequences are SGDLS and YYNGEE. The CDR3 runs to 19 residues. V trimming: 0 bases; J trimming: 0 bases; junction bases outside the gene matches: 12. The CDR3 here is CASSVVPLETGLSGNTIYF. The CDR3 bases are TGTGCCAGCAGCGTAGTGCCCCTGGAGACAGGGCTCTCTGGAAACACCATATATTTT.

The V and J genes are TRBV29-1 and TRBJ2-3, with D possibly TRBD2 on 7 matching bases. Germline V CDR1 and CDR2: SQVTM, ANQGSEA. This CDR3 is built from 13 residues. The V gene lost 2 bases and the J gene lost 6 bases, with 12 bases spanning the gap. The CDR3 DNA reads as TGCAGCGTTGAACGGGGGGCACAGGATACGCAGTATTTT. This sequence encodes CSVERGAQDTQYF.

The chain is built from TRBV6-1 and TRBJ1-6; possibly TRBD1 for D (5 bases). From germline, CDR1 is MNHNS and CDR2 SASEGT. The CDR3 sequence is 15 residues long. The V and J ends lost 4 bases and 2 bases respectively, with 9 bases between them. CDR3 sequence: CASSGRDPYNSPLHF. CDR3 coding DNA: TGTGCCAGCAGTGGCAGGGACCCCTATAATTCACCCCTCCACTTT.

This clone has just one count. CDR3 protein: CASSLEGDTEAFF. CDR3 bases: TGTGCCAGCAGCTTAGAAGGGGACACTGAAGCTTTCTTT. The gene calls are TRBV11-3 and TRBJ1-1; D is possibly TRBD1 (5 bases). CDR1 and CDR2 from the germline V gene are SGHNT and YENEEA. The V end was cut by 0 bases, the J end by 3 bases, with 5 bases between. The CDR3 is 13 amino acids.

This clone appeared a single time. V and J are TRBV7-9 and TRBJ2-7, with 13 bases identical to TRBD2. The CDR3 has 17 residues. Germline V gives CDR1 SEHNR, CDR2 FQNEAQ (reference sequence). V was pared by 5 bases and J by 2 bases, with 9 bases of the junction left unmatched. The CDR3 DNA follows: TGTGCCAGCAGCATTTGGACTAGCGGGAGTGGGCCCTACGAGCAGTACTTC. Its protein is CASSIWTSGSGPYEQYF.

V usage is TRBV9 and J usage is TRBJ2-1, with D perhaps being TRBD1 or TRBD2 (5 bases each). Trimming took 4 bases from V and 8 from J, leaving 13 bases between them. In germline, CDR1 is SGDLS, CDR2 YYNGEE. The CDR3 spans 13 residues. The CDR3: CASSYGTWDEQFF. The CDR3, as DNA: TGTGCCAGCAGCTACGGGACCTGGGATGAGCAGTTCTTC.

V gene TRBV10-3 combines with J gene TRBJ1-2, with 7 positions matching TRBD1. Germline CDR1 is ENHRY and CDR2 is SYGVKD. V was clipped by 3 bases and J by 6 bases; unmatched bases: 4. The CDR3 has 13 amino acids. CDR3 DNA sequence: TGTGCCATCAGTGACGGGCAGGGGGATGGCTACACCTTC. Translation: CAISDGQGDGYTF.

The genes are TRBV2 and TRBJ1-2; 9 nucleotides match TRBD1. CDR1 is SNHLY and CDR2 is FYNNEI in the germline V gene. V lost 7 bases, J lost 5 bases, and 11 bases stayed unmatched. This CDR3 comprises 15 residues. The CDR3 spells CASMRDRDLSYGYTF. The CDR3 bases are TGTGCCAGCATGAGGGACAGGGACTTATCTTATGGCTACACCTTC.

In this sample, this clone turned up a few times. CDR3 bases: TGTGCCAGCAGACCCTCAGGAGGGGACACTGAAGCTTTCTTT. Amino acid sequence: CASRPSGGDTEAFF. The chain recombines TRBV25-1 with TRBJ1-1, with TRBD1 as a possible D gene (5 bases). The CDR3 loop spans 14 amino acids. Trimming shortened V by 6 bases and J by 3 bases, and 14 bases separated the two germline ends. Germline V gene sequence: CDR1 MGHDK, CDR2 SYGVNS. The full variable domain, with the rest looked up from reference TRBV25-1 and TRBJ1-1, is EADIYQTPRYLVIGTGKKITLECSQTMGHDKMYWYQQDPGMELHLIHYSYGVNSTEKGDLSSESTVSRIRTEHFPLTLESARPSHTSQYLCASRPSGGDTEAFFGQGTRLTVV.

The CDR3 sequence: CASSQADLQETQYF. The CDR3 DNA reads as TGCGCCAGCAGCCAAGCGGATTTACAAGAGACCCAGTACTTC. V gene TRBV4-1 combines with J gene TRBJ2-5; D unclear. Trimming pared 1 base from V and 2 bases from J, leaving 8 bases between. CDR1 is MGHRA, CDR2 YSYEKL, per germline. The CDR3 spans 14 residues.

This chain joins TRBV2 and TRBJ1-1, with a weak D call TRBD1 (5 bases). This CDR3 is built from 13 residues. Trimming pared 7 bases from V and 2 bases from J, leaving 11 bases between. Germline CDR1 and CDR2: SNHLY and FYNNEI. The DNA of the CDR3 is TGTGCCAGCAATCGGGACCCCAACACTGAAGCTTTCTTT. The encoded protein is CASNRDPNTEAFF.

This chain links TRBV6-5 with TRBJ1-5; TRBD1 aligns across 8 bases. CDR1 and CDR2 from the germline V gene are MNHEY and SVGAGI. The junction had 9 bases not matched to a gene; V was cut back by 4 bases and J by 13 bases. The CDR3 consists of 13 residues. The CDR3 here is CASSSPRDRLQHF. CDR3 sequence (DNA): TGTGCCAGCAGTTCCCCCCGGGACAGGCTACAGCATTTT.

The chain is built from TRBV27 and TRBJ1-2; 9 bases agree with TRBD1. The trim removed 6 bases at V and 5 bases at J, leaving 7 bases unmatched. Germline CDR1 is MNHEY and CDR2 is SMNVEV (reference sequence). CDR3 length: 14 residues. In DNA, the CDR3 is TGTGCCAGCAGAAGGACAGGGGAAAGATATGGCTACACCTTC. Translated, it gives CASRRTGERYGYTF.

This rearrangement joins TRBV4-2 to TRBJ2-7, with D tentatively TRBD2 (6 bases). The CDR3 runs to 17 residues. Germline-derived CDR1 and CDR2 are LGHNA and YNFKEQ. V shed 0 bases and J shed 6 bases, with 21 bases lying between them. Written as DNA, the CDR3 is TGTGCCAGCAGCCAAGATGAGGTCGGCGGGATTCGGGGCGAGCAGTACTTC. The encoded protein is CASSQDEVGGIRGEQYF.

The chain joins TRBV5-4 to TRBJ2-5; 9 bases are a match to TRBD1. V lost 4 bases and J lost 5; bases outside the gene matches: 9. The germline V gene encodes CDR1 SGHNT and CDR2 YYREEE (reference sequence). The CDR3 is 15 amino acids. CDR3 bases: TGTGCCAGCAGCACCGGACAGGGGTACATGGAGACCCAGTACTTC. Residues: CASSTGQGYMETQYF.

This sequence joins TRBV21-1 and TRBJ1-5. TRBV21-1 is reported as a pseudogene. This CDR3 has 16 residues. CDR3 protein: CASSRPVAASNQPQHF. In DNA, the CDR3 is TGTGCCAGCAGCAGGCCCGTGGCGGCCAGCAATCAGCCCCAGCATTTT.